The clone carrying this T cell receptor beta chain is medium-sized. Its antigen is undetermined. This sample is part of a study of vaccination and CD4 T cells after COVID-19. Study-wide context: Samples after vaccination came a median approximately 73 days past dose two, ranging 14 to 241. A CEFX pool, an HIV-1 Nef pool, or else no peptide went into the control cultures.

Treatment defined: 10-day PBMC culture with coronavirus spike peptide pools or control peptides (ViraFEST assay). After culture for 10 days, isolation of CD4+ T cells was performed by negative selection. Trimming took 5 bases from V and 1 from J, leaving 9 bases between them. The CDR3 extends over 14 amino acids. CDR1 and CDR2 (germline): SEHNR, FQNEAQ (reference sequence). An Oncomine TCR Beta short-read assay was used to sequence the DNA from cultured CD4+ T cells. TCRdb re-called the PCR reads through MiXCR, storing one row per CDR3 protein. The table includes around 19,000 distinct CDR3 sequences, around two fifths detected once.

This chain joins TRBV7-9 and TRBJ1-5; D remains ambiguous. This TCR was recovered from a human donor who had recovered from COVID-19. Here the sequenced sample was CD4+ T cells from blood, cultured in vitro, taken after SARS-CoV-2 vaccination. In nucleotides, the CDR3 is TGTGCCAGCAGCCCTAGCGGGAGCAATCAGCCCCAGCATTTT. This translates into CASSPSGSNQPQHF.